These 22 T cell receptor beta chains came from one sample sequenced in a study of chemoradiotherapy in HPV16-positive cancers. This table comes from immunoSEQ multiplex PCR, and its TCRdb copy is limited to in-frame clones, with some not included. The sample contains roughly 23,000 clones, 85% to 90% of which appear only once. Specimen: blood, collected from a patient who underwent chemoradiotherapy. Every receptor here comes from a human donor with HPV-associated anogenital cancer.

The V call is TRBV2, the J call TRBJ2-5; 9 bases are a match to TRBD2. Germline V gives CDR1 SNHLY, CDR2 FYNNEI. Trimming took 7 bases from V and 4 from J; bases not matched to a gene: 4. This CDR3 has 13 residues. The CDR3 region has the DNA TGTGCCAGCACTTTAGCGGGGGTAGAGACCCAGTACTTC. Protein sequence: CASTLAGVETQYF. Complete variable domain (other parts from reference TRBV2 and TRBJ2-5): EPEVTQTPSHQVTQMGQEVILRCVPISNHLYFYWYRQILGQKVEFLVSFYNNEISEKSEIFDDQFSVERPDGSNFTLKIRSTKLEDSAMYFCASTLAGVETQYFGPGTRLLVL.

This chain uses TRBV6-5 with TRBJ1-4; TRBD1 matches 8 bases. Trimming removed 5 bases from V and 7 bases from J; junction bases left unmatched: 9. From germline, CDR1 is MNHEY and CDR2 SVGAGI. The length of the CDR3 is 15 residues. The CDR3 is CASSPDRGTGEKLFF. The CDR3 coding sequence is TGTGCCAGCAGTCCTGACAGGGGAACGGGTGAAAAACTGTTTTTT.

This chain connects TRBV11-2 to TRBJ1-2; D unresolved. The CDR3 spans 14 residues. Trimming stripped 5 bases from V and 2 bases from J, with 12 bases between. The germline gives CDR1 SGHAT, CDR2 FQNNGV. This chain's CDR3 is CASSLTRTNYGYTF. The CDR3 bases are TGTGCCAGCAGCCTGACTCGTACGAACTATGGCTACACCTTC.

The chain recombines TRBV19 with TRBJ2-7, with D uncertain. Between the trimmed V and J ends, which lost 2 bases and 4 bases, there was a span of 12 bases. The CDR3 consists of 14 residues. The germline V gene encodes CDR1 LNHDA and CDR2 SQIVND (reference sequence). The CDR3 nucleotides are TGTGCCAGTAGTATATTAGGCCAGCTATACGAGCAGTACGTC. It codes for CASSILGQLYEQYV.

The chain's CDR3 is CATSSRDVVIGGYTF. DNA for the CDR3: TGTGCCACCAGCAGCCGGGACGTCGTTATCGGGGGCTACACCTTC. The chain joins TRBV15 to TRBJ1-2; TRBD1 is a possible D gene (5 bases). The CDR3 spans 15 residues. V was cut by 3 bases and J by 8 bases, with 19 bases left in between. CDR1 and CDR2 (germline): LNHNV, YYDKDF (reference sequence).

The chain couples TRBV6-5 to TRBJ1-2, with D perhaps TRBD1 (6 bases). Per germline, CDR1 MNHEY and CDR2 SVGAGI. The CDR3 runs 14 residues. Trimming shortened V by 5 bases and J by 2 bases, and 12 bases separated the two germline ends. The CDR3, as DNA: TGTGCCAGCAGTACAGGAGGGGGGAACTATGGCTACACCTTC. Translated, it gives CASSTGGGNYGYTF.

V gene TRBV6-5 combines with J gene TRBJ1-2, with D tentatively TRBD1 (6 bases). This CDR3 has 16 residues. V lost 0 bases, J lost 8 bases, and 19 bases lay in between. From germline, CDR1 is MNHEY and CDR2 SVGAGI. DNA for the CDR3: TGTGCCAGCAGTTACTCCAGGGGCAGGGATGGGGGGGGCTACACCTTC. Amino acids: CASSYSRGRDGGGYTF.

DNA of the CDR3: TGTGCCAGCAGCCAATATCCCGTAAGCACAGATACGCAGTATTTT. Its translation: CASSQYPVSTDTQYF. The chain carries TRBV14 and TRBJ2-3; D call uncertain. Germline assignment: CDR1 SGHDN and CDR2 FVKESK. V was shortened by 2 bases and J by 0 bases, with 9 bases between the two germline ends. This CDR3 region has 15 residues.

V is TRBV14 and J is TRBJ1-6; D uncertain. V was trimmed by 1 base and J by 13 bases, leaving 17 bases between them. CDR3 length: 15 amino acids. Germline assignment: CDR1 SGHDN and CDR2 FVKESK. CDR3 sequence (DNA): TGTGCCAGCAGCCAAGCGGGCCCTAGGGTACCGCCCCTCCACTTT. Translating gives CASSQAGPRVPPLHF.

This clone was recorded once. This rearrangement joins TRBV25-1 to TRBJ2-3; 8 bases align to TRBD2. Germline CDR1 reads MGHDK; CDR2 reads SYGVNS. V lost 5 bases to trimming and J lost 2 bases; unmatched junction nucleotides: 6. The CDR3 spans 15 residues. The CDR3 DNA reads as TGTGCCAGCAGTCTTGGCGGGGGGTACACAGATACGCAGTATTTT. Translating it yields CASSLGGGYTDTQYF.

This chain links TRBV27 with TRBJ2-1; the D is unclear. Trimming removed 6 bases at V and 1 base at J, with 10 bases between. The CDR3 sequence is 14 residues long. In germline, CDR1 is MNHEY, CDR2 SMNVEV (reference sequence). The DNA for the CDR3 is TGTGCCAGCAGGATAACTCCGTCCTACAATGAGCAGTTCTTC. Translated, it gives CASRITPSYNEQFF.

For this clone: Relative to the germline gene, one junction end is altered; a read error may explain this. The chain employs TRBV5-6 and TRBJ2-4; D might be TRBD1 or TRBD2, each matching 6 bases. Germline V gives CDR1 SGHDT, CDR2 YYEEEE. The CDR3 sequence is 12 residues long. For the CDR3, the DNA is TGTGCCAGCAGCCCTTTCGGGGGCAGCCCGAACTTC. Translated, it gives CASSPFGGSPNF. Combining the CDR3 with reference TRBV5-6 and TRBJ2-4 gives the whole variable domain DAGVTQSPTHLIKTRGQQVTLRCSPKSGHDTVSWYQQALGQGPQFIFQYYEEEERQRGNFPDRFSGHQFPNYSSELNVNALLLGDSALYLCASSPFGGSPNFGAGTRLSVL.

This chain connects TRBV2 to TRBJ1-5; weak D call: TRBD1 (6 bases). Germline lookup yields CDR1 SNHLY and CDR2 FYNNEI. Between the trimmed V and J ends, which lost 10 bases and 3 bases, there was a span of 13 bases. The CDR3 has 13 amino acids. The CDR3 here is CATEDSPNQPQHF. CDR3 nucleotides: TGTGCCACCGAGGACAGCCCCAATCAGCCCCAGCATTTT.

The chain links TRBV18 to TRBJ1-1; D is ambiguous. Germline assignment: CDR1 KGHSH and CDR2 LQKENI. The CDR3 runs to 15 residues. V lost 3 bases and J lost 11, with 22 bases in between. CDR3 DNA sequence: TGTGCCAGCTCACCTTTCGCCGGGCCGGAGGTAAAGGCTTTCTTT. This codes for CASSPFAGPEVKAFF.

V and J are TRBV10-3 and TRBJ1-2; 9 bases are shared with TRBD1. Trimming at V came to 6 bases and at J to 7 bases, leaving 9 bases not matched to a gene. This CDR3 spans 14 amino acids. Per germline, CDR1 ENHRY and CDR2 SYGVKD. CDR3 in DNA: TGTGCCATCAGGGAAGGACAGGGGAAAGGTGGCTACACCTTC. It yields the protein CAIREGQGKGGYTF.

The chain recombines TRBV10-3 with TRBJ2-2; D might be TRBD1 or TRBD2, each matching 5 bases. With 2 bases removed from V and 0 bases from J, the gap between germline ends came to 10 bases. This CDR3 region has 16 residues. Germline V gives CDR1 ENHRY, CDR2 SYGVKD. This CDR3 is CAISEPGTPNTGELFF. The CDR3 bases are TGTGCCATCAGTGAGCCCGGGACCCCGAACACCGGGGAGCTGTTTTTT.

The chain links TRBV29-1 to TRBJ1-1; 7 bases line up with TRBD1. The CDR3 sequence is 13 residues long. The V segment lost 1 base and the J segment 5 bases; nucleotides outside the gene matches: 4. CDR1 is SQVTM and CDR2 is ANQGSEA in the germline V gene. DNA for the CDR3: TGCAGCGTTGAAGGACAGGGCGGGACTGAAGCTTTCTTT. It yields the protein CSVEGQGGTEAFF. The full variable domain, with the rest looked up from reference TRBV29-1 and TRBJ1-1, is SAVISQKPSRDICQRGTSLTIQCQVDSQVTMMFWYRQQPGQSLTLIATANQGSEATYESGFVIDKFPISRPNLTFSTLTVSNMSPEDSSIYLCSVEGQGGTEAFFGQGTRLTVV.

The V call is TRBV6-1, the J call TRBJ1-1, with TRBD1 as a possible D gene (5 bases). The V end was cut by 4 bases, the J end by 1 base, with 13 bases between. This CDR3 has 15 amino acids. Per germline, CDR1 MNHNS and CDR2 SASEGT. The CDR3 nucleotides are TGTGCCAGCAGTGGACGTCTTGGACAGAACACTGAAGCTTTCTTT. This encodes CASSGRLGQNTEAFF.

The chain couples TRBV18 to TRBJ1-6, with D perhaps TRBD1 (5 bases). This CDR3 is built from 14 residues. Germline V gives CDR1 KGHSH, CDR2 LQKENI. The ends were cut back, 3 bases at V and 8 bases at J, with 11 bases in the middle. The CDR3 nucleotides read TGTGCCAGCTCACCGGCAGGGAGTGATTCACCCCTCCACTTT. This gives the protein CASSPAGSDSPLHF.

The genes are TRBV7-9 and TRBJ2-3; TRBD2 is a possible D gene (5 bases). The ends were cut back, 8 bases at V and 13 bases at J, with 22 bases in the middle. The V gene's germline CDR1 is SEHNR and CDR2 FQNEAQ (reference sequence). The CDR3 is 13 amino acids. The CDR3 loop is CASGPYRGEKEYF. The CDR3 nucleotides are TGTGCCAGCGGCCCCTATCGGGGAGAAAAGGAGTATTTT. Combining the CDR3 with reference TRBV7-9 and TRBJ2-3 gives the whole variable domain DTGVSQNPRHKITKRGQNVTFRCDPISEHNRLYWYRQTLGQGPEFLTYFQNEAQLEKSRLLSDRFSAERPKGSFSTLEIQRTEQGDSAMYLCASGPYRGEKEYFGPGTRLTVL.

The table lists this clone with a count of one. The V gene is TRBV5-6, the J gene TRBJ2-3, with TRBD2 identical over 9 bases. There are 18 residues in the CDR3. Losses at the gene ends were 3 bases for V and 5 bases for J; bases not matched to a gene: 16. Germline V gene sequence: CDR1 SGHDT, CDR2 YYEEEE. CDR3 sequence reads: CASSSSGRGGPFGDTQYF. For the CDR3, the DNA is TGTGCCAGCAGCTCTTCGGGGCGGGGGGGCCCCTTCGGAGATACGCAGTATTTT.

Here the CDR3 reads CASRLSDSLGSPLHF. In nucleotides, the CDR3 is TGTGCCAGCAGGCTATCAGACAGTCTAGGATCACCCCTCCACTTT. V gene TRBV6-5 combines with J gene TRBJ1-6; a weak D match, TRBD1 (5 bases). V was trimmed by 6 bases and J by 10 bases, leaving 19 bases between them. The CDR3 consists of 15 residues. Looked up from germline, CDR1 is MNHEY and CDR2 is SVGAGI.